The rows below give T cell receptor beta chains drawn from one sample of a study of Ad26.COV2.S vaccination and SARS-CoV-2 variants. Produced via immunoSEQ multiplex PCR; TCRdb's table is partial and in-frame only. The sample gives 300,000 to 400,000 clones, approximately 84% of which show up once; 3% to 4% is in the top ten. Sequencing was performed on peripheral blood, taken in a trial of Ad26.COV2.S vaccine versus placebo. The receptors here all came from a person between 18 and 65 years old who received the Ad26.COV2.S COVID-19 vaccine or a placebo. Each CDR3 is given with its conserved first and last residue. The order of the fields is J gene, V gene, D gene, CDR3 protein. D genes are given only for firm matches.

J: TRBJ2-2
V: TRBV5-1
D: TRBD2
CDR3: CASRPSVGTTYTGELFF

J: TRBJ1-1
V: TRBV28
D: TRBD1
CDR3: CASSEGGVKNTEAFF

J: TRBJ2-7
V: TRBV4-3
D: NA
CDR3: CASSQRGRDFDEQYF

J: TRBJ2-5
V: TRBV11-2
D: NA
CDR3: CASSLVAGRGLETQYF

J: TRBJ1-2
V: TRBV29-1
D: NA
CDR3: CSVVNGRNYGYTF

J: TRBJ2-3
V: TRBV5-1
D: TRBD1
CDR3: CASVGDRAADTQYF

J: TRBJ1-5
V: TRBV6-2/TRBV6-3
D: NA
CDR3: CASSYAGASGQPQHF

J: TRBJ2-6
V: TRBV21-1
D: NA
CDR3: CASSKNYRTGAGANVLTF

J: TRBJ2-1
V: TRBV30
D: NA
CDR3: CAWSMGPNNEQFF

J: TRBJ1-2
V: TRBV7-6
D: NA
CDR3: CASSLALSGGYTF

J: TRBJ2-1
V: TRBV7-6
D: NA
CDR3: CASSPDNEQFF

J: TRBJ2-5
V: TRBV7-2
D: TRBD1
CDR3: CASSPYRGRETQYF

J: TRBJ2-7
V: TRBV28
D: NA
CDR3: CASTSPREHYYEQYF

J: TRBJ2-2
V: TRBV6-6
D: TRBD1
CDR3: CASNPGQENTGELFF

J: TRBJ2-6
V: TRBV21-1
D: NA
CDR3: CASSNNRVAGANVLTF

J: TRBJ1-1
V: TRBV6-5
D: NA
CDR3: CASRAGVLNTEAFF

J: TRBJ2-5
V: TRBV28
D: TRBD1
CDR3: CASGRTGGSETQYF

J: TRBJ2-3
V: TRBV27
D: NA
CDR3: CASSFGRNHGAQYF

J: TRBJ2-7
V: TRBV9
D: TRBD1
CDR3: CASSVEPDRVSSEQYF

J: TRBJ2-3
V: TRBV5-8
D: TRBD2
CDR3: CASSPRGGYTYRGDTQYF

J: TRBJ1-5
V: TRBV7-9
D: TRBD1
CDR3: CASSFSGGTGVNQPQHF

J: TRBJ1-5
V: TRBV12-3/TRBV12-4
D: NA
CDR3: CASGRYGQPQHF

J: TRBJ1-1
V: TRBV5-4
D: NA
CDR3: CASSKVTVDNTEAFF

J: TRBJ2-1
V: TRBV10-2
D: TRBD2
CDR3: CASSRLAGFDEQFF

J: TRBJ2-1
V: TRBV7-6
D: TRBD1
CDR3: CASSLVRTGGNEQFF

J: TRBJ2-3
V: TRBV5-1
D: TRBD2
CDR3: CASSLALGSGGADTQYF

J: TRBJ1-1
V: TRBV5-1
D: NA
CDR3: CASSPLTGATTEAFF

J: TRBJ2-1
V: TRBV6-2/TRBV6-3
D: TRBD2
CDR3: CASSYSASGGLVRYNEQFF